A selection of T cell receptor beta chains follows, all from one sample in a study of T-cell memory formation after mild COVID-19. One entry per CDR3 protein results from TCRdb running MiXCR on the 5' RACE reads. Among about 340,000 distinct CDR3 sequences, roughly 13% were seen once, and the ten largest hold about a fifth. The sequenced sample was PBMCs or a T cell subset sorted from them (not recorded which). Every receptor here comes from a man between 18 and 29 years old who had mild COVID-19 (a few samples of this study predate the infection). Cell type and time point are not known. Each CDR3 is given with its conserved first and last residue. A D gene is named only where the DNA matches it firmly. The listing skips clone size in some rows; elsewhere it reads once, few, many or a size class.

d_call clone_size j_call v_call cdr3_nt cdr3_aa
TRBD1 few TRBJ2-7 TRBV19 TGTGCCAGTAGTCTAGACAGGGGGCAGACCTACGAGCAGTACTTC CASSLDRGQTYEQYF
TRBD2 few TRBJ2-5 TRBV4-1 TGCGCCAGCAGCCAAGTGCCAGCGGGGGGGCCGAGAGAGACCCAGTACTTC CASSQVPAGGPRETQYF
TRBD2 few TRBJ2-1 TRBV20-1 TGCAGTGCTAGAGAAGGACTAGCGGGGCTCCTCAATGAGCAGTTCTTC CSAREGLAGLLNEQFF
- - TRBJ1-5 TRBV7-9 TGTGCCAGCAGCCAGCCTGGAGGGAATCAGCCCCAGCATTTT CASSQPGGNQPQHF
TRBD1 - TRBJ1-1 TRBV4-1 TGCGCCAGCAGCCACACTCCGGGACAGGGGACGGGAATGAACACTGAAGCTTTCTTT CASSHTPGQGTGMNTEAFF
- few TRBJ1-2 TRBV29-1 TGCAGCGTTGTAAGGGTAACCCTCGCTGGCTACACCTTC CSVVRVTLAGYTF
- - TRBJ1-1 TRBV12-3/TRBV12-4 TGTGCCAGCAGTTTGACACTAATCATGAACACTGAAGCTTTCTTT CASSLTLIMNTEAFF
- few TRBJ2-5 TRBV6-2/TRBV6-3 TGTGCCAGCAGGGGGTTGACCCAGTACTTC CASRGLTQYF
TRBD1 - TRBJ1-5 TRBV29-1 TGCAGCGTGACAGGGGGTTCGGGCAATCAGCCCCAGCATTTT CSVTGGSGNQPQHF
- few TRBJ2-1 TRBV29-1 TGCAGCGTTGAAGGTGGAGATACCACGAATGAGCAGTTCTTC CSVEGGDTTNEQFF
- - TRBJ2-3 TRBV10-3 TGTGCCATCAGTGGTGTTAGCAGCGATACGCAGTATTTT CAISGVSSDTQYF
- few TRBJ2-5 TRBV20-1 TGCAGTGCTAGAGATCTTAACAGATACCAAGAGACCCAGTACTTC CSARDLNRYQETQYF
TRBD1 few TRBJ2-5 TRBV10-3 TGTGCCATCAGTGAGGACAGGGGTATAGAGACCCAGTACTTC CAISEDRGIETQYF
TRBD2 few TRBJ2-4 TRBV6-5 TGTGCCAGCAGCCAAGCGGGGGAGCTAAAAAACATTCAGTACTTC CASSQAGELKNIQYF
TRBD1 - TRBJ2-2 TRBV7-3 TGTGCCAGCAGGCGAACAGGGGGCACCGGGGAGCTGTTTTTT CASRRTGGTGELFF
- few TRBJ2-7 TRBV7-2 TGTGCCAGCAGCCCCAGGGGCGAGCAGTACTTC CASSPRGEQYF
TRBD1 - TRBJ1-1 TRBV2 TGTGCCAGCAAGCGGACAGGGCGGAACACTGAAGCTTTCTTT CASKRTGRNTEAFF
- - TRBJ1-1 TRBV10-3 TGTGCCATCAGCTGCCCAGGGTGCGCTGAAGCTTTCTTT CAISCPGCAEAFF
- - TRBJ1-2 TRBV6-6 TGTGCCAGCAGTCCACAGGAGATCTATGGCTACACCTTC CASSPQEIYGYTF
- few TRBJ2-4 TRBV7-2 TGTGCCAGCAGCTTAGCGCCGTTCGGGAGCAAAAACATTCAGTACTTC CASSLAPFGSKNIQYF
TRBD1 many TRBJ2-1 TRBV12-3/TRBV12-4 TGTGCCAGCAGGCCCGGACAGGGGTTCGGTGAGCAGTTCTTC CASRPGQGFGEQFF
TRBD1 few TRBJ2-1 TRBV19 TGTGCCAGTAGATACGCAGGGGGCGTATGGAGTGAGCAGTTCTTC CASRYAGGVWSEQFF
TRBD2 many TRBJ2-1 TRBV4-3 TGCGCCAGCAGCCAACTTAACGGGGGGAATGAGCAGTTCTTC CASSQLNGGNEQFF
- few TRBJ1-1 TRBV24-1 TGTGCCACCAGTGATGGGGTGAGGGGTTTCTTT CATSDGVRGFF
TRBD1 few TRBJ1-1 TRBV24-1 TGTGCCACCAGTGACCCGACAGGGACTGAAGCTTTCTTT CATSDPTGTEAFF
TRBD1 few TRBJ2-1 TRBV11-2 TGTGCCAGCAGCTTAGAGATCAGGGGGAACAATGAGCAGTTCTTC CASSLEIRGNNEQFF
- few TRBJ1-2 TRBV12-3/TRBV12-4 TGTGCCAGCAGTTTGCCTGGGGCAGATGGCTACACCTTC CASSLPGADGYTF
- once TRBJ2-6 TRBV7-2 TGTGCCAGCAGCTTAGACGACAACTCTGGGGCCAACGTCCTGACTTTC CASSLDDNSGANVLTF
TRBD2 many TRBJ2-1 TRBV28 TGTGCCAGCAGTCCCGGACTAGCTTACAATGAGCAGTTCTTC CASSPGLAYNEQFF
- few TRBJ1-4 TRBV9 TGTGCCAGCAGCGGCCGCGCGGGAACACGGAATGAAAAACTGTTTTTT CASSGRAGTRNEKLFF